The clone carrying this T cell receptor beta chain was observed a handful of times. This specimen belongs to a study of blood T cell repertoires in COVID-19. As processed by the authors: Researchers report that nucleated cell counts were estimated from reference gene primer amplification. TCRdb's table, derived via immunoSEQ multiplex PCR, lists solely in-frame clones and lacks some. V and J calls and clone size follow that table, whereas D and trimming were derived from the DNA. The profile shows 100,000 to 150,000 clones, around 84% of them singletons. Sequencing used PBMCs or T cells enriched from blood (not recorded which). The source is a middle-aged man with acute COVID-19.

The CDR3 coding sequence is TGTGCCAGTAGTGCCGCGACAGGAATGGGCCAGCCCCAGCATTTT. It encodes CASSAATGMGQPQHF. The chain has TRBV19 and TRBJ1-5; tentatively, D is TRBD1 (6 bases). V lost 5 bases to trimming and J lost 7 bases, with 18 bases between them. This CDR3 is built from 15 residues. Germline CDR1 reads LNHDA; CDR2 reads SQIVND (reference sequence).